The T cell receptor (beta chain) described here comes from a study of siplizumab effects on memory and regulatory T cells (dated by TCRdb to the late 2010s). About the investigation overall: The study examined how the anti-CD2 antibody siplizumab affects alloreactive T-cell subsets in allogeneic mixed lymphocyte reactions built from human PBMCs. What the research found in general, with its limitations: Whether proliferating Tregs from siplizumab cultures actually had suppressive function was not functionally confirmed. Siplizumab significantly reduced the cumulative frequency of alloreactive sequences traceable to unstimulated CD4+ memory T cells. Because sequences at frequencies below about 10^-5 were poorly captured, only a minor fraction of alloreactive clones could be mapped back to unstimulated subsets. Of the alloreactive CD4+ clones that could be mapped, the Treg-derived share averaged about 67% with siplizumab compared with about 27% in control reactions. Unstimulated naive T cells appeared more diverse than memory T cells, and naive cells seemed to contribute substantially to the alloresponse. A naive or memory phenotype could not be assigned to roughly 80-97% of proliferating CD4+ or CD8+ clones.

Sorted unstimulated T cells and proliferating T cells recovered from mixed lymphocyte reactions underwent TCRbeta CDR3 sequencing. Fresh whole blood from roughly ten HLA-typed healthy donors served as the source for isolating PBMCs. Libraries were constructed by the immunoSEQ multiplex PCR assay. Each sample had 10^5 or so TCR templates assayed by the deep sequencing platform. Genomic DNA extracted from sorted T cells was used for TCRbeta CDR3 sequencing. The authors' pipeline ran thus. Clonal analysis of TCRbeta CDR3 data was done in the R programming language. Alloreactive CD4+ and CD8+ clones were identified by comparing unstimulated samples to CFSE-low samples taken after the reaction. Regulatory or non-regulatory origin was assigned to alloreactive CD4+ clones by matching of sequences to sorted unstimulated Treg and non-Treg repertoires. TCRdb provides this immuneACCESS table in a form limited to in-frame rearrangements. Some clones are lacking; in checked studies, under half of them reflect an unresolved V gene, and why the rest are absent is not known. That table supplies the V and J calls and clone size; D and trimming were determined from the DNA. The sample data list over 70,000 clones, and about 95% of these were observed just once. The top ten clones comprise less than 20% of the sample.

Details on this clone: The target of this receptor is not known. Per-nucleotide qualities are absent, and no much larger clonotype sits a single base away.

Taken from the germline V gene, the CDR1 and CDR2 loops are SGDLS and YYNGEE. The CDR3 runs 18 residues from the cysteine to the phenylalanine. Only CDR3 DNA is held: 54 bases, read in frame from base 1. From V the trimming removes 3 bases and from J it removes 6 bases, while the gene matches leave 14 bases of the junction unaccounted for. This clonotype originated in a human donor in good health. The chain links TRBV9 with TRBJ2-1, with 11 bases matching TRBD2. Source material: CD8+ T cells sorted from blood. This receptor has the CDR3 CASSASGTSGFLGNEQFF. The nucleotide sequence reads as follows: TGTGCCAGCAGCGCCAGTGGGACTAGCGGCTTTCTGGGCAATGAGCAGTTCTTC. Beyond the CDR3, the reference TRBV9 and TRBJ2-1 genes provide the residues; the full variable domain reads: DSGVTQTPKHLITATGQRVTLRCSPRSGDLSVYWYQQSLDQGLQFLIQYYNGEERAKGNILERFSAQQFPDLHSELNLSSLELGDSALYFCASSASGTSGFLGNEQFFGPGTRLTVL.